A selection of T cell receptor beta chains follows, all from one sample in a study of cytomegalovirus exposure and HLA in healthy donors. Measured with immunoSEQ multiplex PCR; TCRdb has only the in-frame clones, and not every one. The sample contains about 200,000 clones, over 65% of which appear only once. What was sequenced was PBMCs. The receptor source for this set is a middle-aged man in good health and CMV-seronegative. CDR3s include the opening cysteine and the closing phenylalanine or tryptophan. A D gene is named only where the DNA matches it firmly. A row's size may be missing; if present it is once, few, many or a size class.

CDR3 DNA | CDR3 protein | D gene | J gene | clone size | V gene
TGCGCCAGCAGTGGGAACTTAGCGGGAGGTTTCTACAATGAGCAGTTCTTC | CASSGNLAGGFYNEQFF | TRBD2 | TRBJ2-1 | . | TRBV10-2
TGTGCCAGCAGCCGGACAGGGGTCACTGAAGCTTTCTTT | CASSRTGVTEAFF | TRBD1 | TRBJ1-1 | . | TRBV7-3
TGTGCCAGCAGCCCAGGCACAGATACGCAGTATTTT | CASSPGTDTQYF | . | TRBJ2-3 | few | TRBV9
TGTGCCTGGAGTGTACTAGGTAGCGGGGTCACCCAGTACTTC | CAWSVLGSGVTQYF | TRBD2 | TRBJ2-5 | . | TRBV30
TGTGCCAGCACCTATGCTAGAGGCGGCACAGATACGCAGTATTTT | CASTYARGGTDTQYF | . | TRBJ2-3 | . | TRBV2
TGTGCCAGCAGCTTAGCGAGTCCGGTGGCAGGGGGACGGACCGGGGAGCTGTTTTTT | CASSLASPVAGGRTGELFF | TRBD1 | TRBJ2-2 | once | TRBV7-2
TGTGCCAGCAGCGGGGGGACGGGGGGTAAGGAAAAACTGTTTTTT | CASSGGTGGKEKLFF | . | TRBJ1-4 | few | TRBV9
TGTGCCAGCAGTGAATCGGCAGGGTGGGGAGAGACCCAGTACTTC | CASSESAGWGETQYF | . | TRBJ2-5 | . | TRBV6-1
TGTGCCAGCAGCCCCCCGGGCCGGGAAGCCACTGAAGCTTTCTTT | CASSPPGREATEAFF | . | TRBJ1-1 | . | TRBV7-6
TGCGCCAGCAGCCCCGTGGACAGACCAAGGTATAATTCACCCCTCCACTTT | CASSPVDRPRYNSPLHF | . | TRBJ1-6 | . | TRBV4-3
TGTGCCAGCAAGACAGGAGGTGATACCGGGGAGCTGTTTTTT | CASKTGGDTGELFF | . | TRBJ2-2 | . | TRBV7-8
TGTGCCAGCAGCTTAACAGGGACCACCGGGGAGCTGTTTTTT | CASSLTGTTGELFF | . | TRBJ2-2 | . | TRBV7-9
TGCGCCAGCAGCCTGACTAGCGGGAAATACAATGAGCAGTTCTTC | CASSLTSGKYNEQFF | TRBD2 | TRBJ2-1 | . | TRBV5-1
TGTGCCAGCTCACCGACAGAATACTATGGCTACACCTTC | CASSPTEYYGYTF | . | TRBJ1-2 | . | TRBV18
TGTGCCTGGAGTGTAACAGACCTTAACTATGGCTACACCTTC | CAWSVTDLNYGYTF | . | TRBJ1-2 | . | TRBV30
TGTGCCAGCAGTCCAGGAGGGAACACCGGGGAGCTGTTTTTT | CASSPGGNTGELFF | . | TRBJ2-2 | . | TRBV6-5
TGTGCCAGCAGTTACTCTTCCCGGGGGAAGGGCTACACCTTC | CASSYSSRGKGYTF | . | TRBJ1-2 | . | TRBV6-5
TGTGCCAGCAGCGTGACTAGCGGCGGAGCAGATACGCAGTATTTT | CASSVTSGGADTQYF | TRBD2 | TRBJ2-3 | few | TRBV9
TGTGCCAGCAGTTTAGAAGCGGGAGGTAGAAATGAGCAGTTCTTC | CASSLEAGGRNEQFF | TRBD2 | TRBJ2-1 | . | TRBV28
TGTGCCAGCAGCTTGGCGGCTCAGGGTGGCCTCTTC | CASSLAAQGGLF | . | TRBJ2-1 | once | TRBV5-6
TGCGCCAGCAGCCAGCCCAGTCTCTACGAGCAGTACTTC | CASSQPSLYEQYF | . | TRBJ2-7 | . | TRBV4-1